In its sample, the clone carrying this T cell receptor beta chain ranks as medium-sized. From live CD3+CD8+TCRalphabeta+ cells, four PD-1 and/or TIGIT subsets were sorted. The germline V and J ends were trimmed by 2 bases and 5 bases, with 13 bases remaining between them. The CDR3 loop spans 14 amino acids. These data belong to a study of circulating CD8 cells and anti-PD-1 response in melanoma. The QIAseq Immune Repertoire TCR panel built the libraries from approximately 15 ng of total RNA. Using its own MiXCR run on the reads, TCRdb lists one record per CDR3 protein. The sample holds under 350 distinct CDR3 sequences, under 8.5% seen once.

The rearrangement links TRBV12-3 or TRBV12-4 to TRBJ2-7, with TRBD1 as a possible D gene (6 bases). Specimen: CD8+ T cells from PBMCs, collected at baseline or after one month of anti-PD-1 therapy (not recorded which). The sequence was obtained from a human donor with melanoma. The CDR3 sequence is CASSLSGQMDEQYF. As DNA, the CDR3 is TGTGCCAGCAGTTTAAGCGGACAGATGGACGAGCAGTACTTC.